The 11 T cell receptor beta chains below come from one sample, sequenced in a study of T cell changes during pregnancy in multiple sclerosis. Produced via immunoSEQ multiplex PCR; TCRdb's table is partial and in-frame only. This sample has roughly 89,000 clones, with approximately 95% found just once. Sample: peripheral blood, taken after pregnancy. These receptors all come from a female donor in good health, enrolled as a control in a pregnancy study.

V usage is TRBV5-1 and J usage is TRBJ1-1; D is unclear. V lost 0 bases and J lost 2, with 8 bases in between. The CDR3 covers 14 residues. The germline V gene encodes CDR1 SGHRS and CDR2 YFSETQ. CDR3 protein: CASSLDQVNTEAFF. For the CDR3, the DNA is TGCGCCAGCAGCTTGGATCAGGTAAACACTGAAGCTTTCTTT.

The count of this clone is one. Mismatch with germline at one junction end may stem from a read error. This chain uses TRBV5-1 with TRBJ2-2; TRBD1 might be the D (6 bases). Germline assignment: CDR1 SGHRS and CDR2 YFSETQ. The CDR3 is 15 amino acids. CDR3: CASSLDSPGTGELFF. The CDR3, as DNA: TGCGCCAGCAGTTTGGACAGCCCAGGCACCGGGGAGCTGTTTTTT.

The chain employs TRBV28 and TRBJ2-3, with 8 positions matching TRBD2. The trim removed 2 bases at V and 3 bases at J, leaving 4 bases unmatched. From germline, CDR1 is MDHEN and CDR2 SYDVKM. The CDR3 totals 15 residues. The CDR3 DNA is TGTGCCAGCAGTTTAACAACGGGAGGGACAGATACGCAGTATTTT. Residues: CASSLTTGGTDTQYF.

The genes are TRBV7-9 and TRBJ2-3; D is undetermined. The CDR3 is made up of 16 amino acids. Between the trimmed V and J ends, which lost 7 bases and 2 bases, there was a span of 19 bases. Germline V gives CDR1 SEHNR, CDR2 FQNEAQ (reference sequence). The CDR3 here is CASNPGLERNTDTQYF. The CDR3 DNA follows: TGTGCCAGCAATCCCGGTCTAGAGAGGAACACAGATACGCAGTATTTT.

About this clone itself: The same CDR3 also results from other DNA sequences found in this sample. Written as DNA, the CDR3 is TGTGCCAGCAGCGTCGGCGGGGGCCAGGAGACCCAGTACTTC. Translating gives CASSVGGGQETQYF. V gene TRBV9 combines with J gene TRBJ2-5; TRBD2 is a possible D gene (7 bases). Germline values: CDR1 SGDLS, CDR2 YYNGEE. This CDR3 spans 14 amino acids. V was clipped by 2 bases and J by 5 bases, with 13 bases between them. Together with reference TRBV9 and TRBJ2-5, the CDR3 gives the full variable domain: DSGVTQTPKHLITATGQRVTLRCSPRSGDLSVYWYQQSLDQGLQFLIQYYNGEERAKGNILERFSAQQFPDLHSELNLSSLELGDSALYFCASSVGGGQETQYFGPGTRLLVL.

The rearrangement links TRBV7-2 to TRBJ1-1; TRBD1 matches 9 bases. Losses at the gene ends were 5 bases for V and 11 bases for J; bases not matched to a gene: 12. The CDR3 has 14 residues. In germline, CDR1 is SGHTA, CDR2 FQGNSA. The CDR3 sequence: CASSRGQGRGAAFF. CDR3 coding DNA: TGTGCCAGCAGCCGAGGACAGGGGAGGGGAGCGGCTTTCTTT.

The J gene is TRBJ2-5, the V gene TRBV5-1; TRBD2 matches 11 bases. This CDR3 has 15 residues. CDR1 and CDR2 from the germline V gene are SGHRS and YFSETQ. After removal of 2 bases from V and 0 bases from J, the junction contained 0 bases not matched to a gene. DNA for the CDR3: TGCGCCAGCAGCTTACTAGCGGGGGACCAAGAGACCCAGTACTTC. Encoded protein: CASSLLAGDQETQYF.

The chain links TRBV6-1 to TRBJ2-1; D may be TRBD1 (6 bases). V lost 3 bases, J lost 2 bases, and 11 bases lay in between. Germline values: CDR1 MNHNS, CDR2 SASEGT. The CDR3 spans 15 residues. In DNA, the CDR3 is TGTGCCAGCAGTGATGGGCAGGGGACCTACAATGAGCAGTTCTTC. Amino acid sequence: CASSDGQGTYNEQFF.

The rearrangement links TRBV25-1 to TRBJ2-1, with D maybe TRBD2 (6 bases). This CDR3 has 15 residues. Trimming left V 1 base short and J 4 bases short, with 11 bases between. Germline V gene sequence: CDR1 MGHDK, CDR2 SYGVNS. CDR3 amino acids: CASSEWSGSYNEQFF. The CDR3, as DNA: TGTGCCAGCAGTGAATGGAGCGGGTCATACAATGAGCAGTTCTTC. Filled out from reference TRBV25-1 and TRBJ2-1, the complete variable domain reads EADIYQTPRYLVIGTGKKITLECSQTMGHDKMYWYQQDPGMELHLIHYSYGVNSTEKGDLSSESTVSRIRTEHFPLTLESARPSHTSQYLCASSEWSGSYNEQFFGPGTRLTVL.

The chain is built from TRBV19 and TRBJ2-5; 9 nucleotides agree with TRBD1. CDR1 is LNHDA and CDR2 is SQIVND in the germline V gene (reference sequence). V was clipped by 3 bases and J by 1 base; unmatched bases: 3. This CDR3 has 15 residues. This CDR3 is CASSIRTGVQETQYF. CDR3 DNA sequence: TGTGCCAGTAGTATCCGGACAGGGGTCCAAGAGACCCAGTACTTC.

V and J are TRBV2 and TRBJ1-2; D uncertain. Looked up from germline, CDR1 is SNHLY and CDR2 is FYNNEI. The CDR3 spans 14 residues. The V and J ends lost 6 bases and 8 bases respectively, with 19 bases between them. CDR3 residues: CASREGPVRQGYTF. Here the CDR3 DNA reads TGTGCCAGCAGAGAGGGCCCTGTCCGTCAGGGCTACACCTTC.